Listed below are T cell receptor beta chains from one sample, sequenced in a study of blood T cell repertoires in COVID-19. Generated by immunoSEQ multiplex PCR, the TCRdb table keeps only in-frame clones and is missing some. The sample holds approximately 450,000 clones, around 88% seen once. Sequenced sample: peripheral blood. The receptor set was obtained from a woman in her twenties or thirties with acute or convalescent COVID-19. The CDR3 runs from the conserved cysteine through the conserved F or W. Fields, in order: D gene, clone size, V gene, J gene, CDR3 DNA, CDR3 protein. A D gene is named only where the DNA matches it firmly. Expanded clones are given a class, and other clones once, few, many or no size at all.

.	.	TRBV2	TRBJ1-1	TGTGCCAGCAGTGAATCCGGAGAGAAAGCTTTCTTT	CASSESGEKAFF
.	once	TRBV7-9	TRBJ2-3	TGTGCCTACGCGAGGGCCGTCACAGATACGCAGTATTTT	CAYARAVTDTQYF
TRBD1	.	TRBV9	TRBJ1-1	TGTGCCAGCAGCGGCGGGACAGGGAAAGCTGAAGCTTTCTTT	CASSGGTGKAEAFF
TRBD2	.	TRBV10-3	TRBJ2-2	TGTGCCATCAGTGAGTCGGAGGTAGCGGGGGCTAACACCGGGGAGCTGTTTTTT	CAISESEVAGANTGELFF
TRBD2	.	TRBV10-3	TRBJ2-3	TGTGCCATCAGTGACCAGGCTAGCGGGGCTCGTGGTACGCAGTATTTT	CAISDQASGARGTQYF
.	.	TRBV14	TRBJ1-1	TGTGCCAGCAGCCAAGCCTGGGGCGCTGAAGCTTTCTTT	CASSQAWGAEAFF
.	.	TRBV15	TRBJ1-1	TGTGCCACCAGCAGAGATTCCCCTTACAGAGACAGCTTGGCAATTGAAGCTTTCTTT	CATSRDSPYRDSLAIEAFF
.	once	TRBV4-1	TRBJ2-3	TGCGCCAGCAGCCAAGACCCGAGAGATACGCAGTATTTT	CASSQDPRDTQYF
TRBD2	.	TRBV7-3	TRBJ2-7	TGTGCCAGCAGCATGGGACTAGGTAACGAGCAGTACTTC	CASSMGLGNEQYF
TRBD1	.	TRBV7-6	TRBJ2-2	TGTGCCAGCAGCGAAGGGACAGCCCCGAACACCGGGGAGCTGTTTTTT	CASSEGTAPNTGELFF
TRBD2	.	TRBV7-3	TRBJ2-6	TGTGCCAGCAGCTTAACGGGGGGGTCCCTCTCTGGGGCCAACGTCCTGACTTTC	CASSLTGGSLSGANVLTF
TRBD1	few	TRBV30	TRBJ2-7	TGTGCCTGGAGAGGGGCCGGGACAGCTACCAGAGGGCAGTACTTC	CAWRGAGTATRGQYF
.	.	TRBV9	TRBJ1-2	TGTGCCAGCAGCGTAGGACAGGATGATGGCTACACCTTC	CASSVGQDDGYTF
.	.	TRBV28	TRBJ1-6	TGTGCCAGCAGTTTATGGGCAGGAGGAGTTAATTCACCCCTCCACTTT	CASSLWAGGVNSPLHF
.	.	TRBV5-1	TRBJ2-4	TGCGCCAGCAGCTTGGGCGGGGCCAAAAACATTCAGTACTTC	CASSLGGAKNIQYF
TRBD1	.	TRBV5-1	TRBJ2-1	TGCGCCAGCAGCTCCACAGGGGTTGCCCTTTTCTTC	CASSSTGVALFF
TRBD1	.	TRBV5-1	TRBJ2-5	TGCGCCAGCAGCTTGGCCCCCAGGGGGCGAGGGGAGACCCAGTACTTC	CASSLAPRGRGETQYF
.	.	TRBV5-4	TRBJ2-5	TGTGCCAGCAGCTTGGCCATTGGGACACCGACCCAAGAGACCCAGTACTTC	CASSLAIGTPTQETQYF
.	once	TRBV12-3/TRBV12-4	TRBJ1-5	TGTGCCAGCAATTTGATCGGGCAGCCCCAGCATTTT	CASNLIGQPQHF
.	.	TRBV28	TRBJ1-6	TGTGCCAGCAGTTTGTTGATGGAGGGTACGGATTCACCCCTCCACTTT	CASSLLMEGTDSPLHF
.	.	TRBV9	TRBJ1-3	TGTGCCAGCAGCGTGGGGGGAGCCTCTGGAAACACCATATATTTT	CASSVGGASGNTIYF
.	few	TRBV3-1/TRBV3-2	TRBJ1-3	TGTGCCAGCAGCCCGCGGACTGGAAACACCATATATTTT	CASSPRTGNTIYF
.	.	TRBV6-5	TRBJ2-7	TGTGCCAGCAGCCAGGGGGGTTTGCCCTACGAGCAGTACTTC	CASSQGGLPYEQYF
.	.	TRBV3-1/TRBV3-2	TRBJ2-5	TGTGCCAGCAGTCGGGGGGCGGTGGAGACCCAGTACTTC	CASSRGAVETQYF
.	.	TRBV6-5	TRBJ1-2	TGTGCCAGCAGTTACGCAGGGATTGGCTACACCTTC	CASSYAGIGYTF
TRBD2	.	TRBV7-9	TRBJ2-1	TGTGCCAGCAGCCCGGGGGGGGGAAGCTCCTACAATGAGCAGTTCTTC	CASSPGGGSSYNEQFF
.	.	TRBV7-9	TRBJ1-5	TGTGCCAGCAGCTCTGGGGGGAATCAGCCCCAGCATTTT	CASSSGGNQPQHF
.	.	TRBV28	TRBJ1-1	TGTGCCAGCAGTTTATATAGGGGCCCCATGAACACTGAAGCTTTCTTT	CASSLYRGPMNTEAFF
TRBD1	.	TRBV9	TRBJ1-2	TGTGCCAGCAGCGCGGGCGGGACAGAAAGCTATGGCTACACCTTC	CASSAGGTESYGYTF
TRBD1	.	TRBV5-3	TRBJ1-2	TGTGCCAGAAGCTCGTCCCCCGGGACAGGGGGGGATTCCTATGGCTACACCTTC	CARSSSPGTGGDSYGYTF
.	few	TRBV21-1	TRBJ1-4	TGTGCCAGCAGCATCCAGGGGTTCGAAAAACTGTTTTTT	CASSIQGFEKLFF
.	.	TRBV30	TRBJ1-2	TGTGCACGCGATGTGGTCCGGGGAGAGGTCTCTGGCTACACCTTC	CARDVVRGEVSGYTF
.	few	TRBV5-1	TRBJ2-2	TGCGCCAGCAGCTTGGCCCTAAACACCGGGGAGCTGTTTTTT	CASSLALNTGELFF
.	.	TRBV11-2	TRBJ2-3	TGTGCCAGCAGCTCCCCGACGGGATTAGGCACAGATACGCAGTATTTT	CASSSPTGLGTDTQYF
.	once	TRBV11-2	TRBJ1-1	TGTGCCAGCAGCTTAGGAACTTTGAGGACAGTTTTTGGCCCAGCTTTCTTT	CASSLGTLRTVFGPAFF
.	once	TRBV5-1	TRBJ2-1	TGCGCCAGCAGCCTAGATGTGGGAGTGGGGTCCTACAATGAGCAGTTCTTC	CASSLDVGVGSYNEQFF
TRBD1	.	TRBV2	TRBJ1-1	TGTGCCAGCAGAGCCTCCGGGACAGGGGAAGCTTTCTTT	CASRASGTGEAFF
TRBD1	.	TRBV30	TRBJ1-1	TGTGCCTGGAATATCGACAGGGCCACTGAAGCTTTCTTT	CAWNIDRATEAFF
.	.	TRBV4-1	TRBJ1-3	TGCGCCAGCAGCCAAGGTCCAGTTTCTGGAAACACCATATATTTT	CASSQGPVSGNTIYF
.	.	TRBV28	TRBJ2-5	TGTGCCAGCAGTCCCCGACAGAGACAAGAGACCCAGTACTTC	CASSPRQRQETQYF
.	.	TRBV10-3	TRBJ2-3	TGTGCCATCAGTCGAGCAGAGGGCACAGATACGCAGTATTTT	CAISRAEGTDTQYF
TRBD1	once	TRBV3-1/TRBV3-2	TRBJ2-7	TGTGCCAGCAGCCAACCGGACAGGAACTACGAGCAGTACTTC	CASSQPDRNYEQYF
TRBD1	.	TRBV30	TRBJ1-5	TGTGCCTGGAAAGGACAGGGAAGTCAGCCCCAGCATTTT	CAWKGQGSQPQHF
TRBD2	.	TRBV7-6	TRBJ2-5	TGTGCCAGCAGCTTATTTGTCTGGGAGGGTCTCCAAGAGACCCAGTACTTC	CASSLFVWEGLQETQYF
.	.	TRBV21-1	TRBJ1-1	TGTGCCAGCAGCAAGGGCGGACAGGGGGACACTGAAGCTTTCTTT	CASSKGGQGDTEAFF
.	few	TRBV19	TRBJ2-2	TGTGCCAGTAGATTCGGGTTATCCGGGGAGCTGTTTTTT	CASRFGLSGELFF
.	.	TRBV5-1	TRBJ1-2	TGCGCCAGCAGCTTGGAAGGGGTTCCCAACTATGGCTACACCTTC	CASSLEGVPNYGYTF
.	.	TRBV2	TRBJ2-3	TGTGCCAGCAGTGGAATTGGGACACGCACAGATACGCAGTATTTT	CASSGIGTRTDTQYF
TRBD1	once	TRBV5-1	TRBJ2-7	TGCGCCAGCAGCTCCGGGACAGGGAATTCCTACGAGCAGTACTTC	CASSSGTGNSYEQYF
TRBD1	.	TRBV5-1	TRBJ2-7	TGCGCCAGCAGCTTGGTTCCAGGGGGCATCGAGCAGTACTTC	CASSLVPGGIEQYF
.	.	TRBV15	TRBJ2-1	TGTGCCACCAGCAGAGATCTGAATGAGCAGTTCTTC	CATSRDLNEQFF
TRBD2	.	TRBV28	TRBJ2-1	TGTGCCAGCAGCAGCGGGGGGACCTACAATGAGCAGTTCTTC	CASSSGGTYNEQFF
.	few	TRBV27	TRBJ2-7	TGTGCCAGCAGTGGGTCGCTCGATTGGGGCGCAACCTACGAGCAGTACTTC	CASSGSLDWGATYEQYF